One and the same sample provided the 6 T cell receptor beta chains below, sequenced in a study of blood T cell repertoires in COVID-19. The assay was immunoSEQ multiplex PCR, and TCRdb's table has in-frame clones only and misses some. The repertoire holds roughly 180,000 clones, with around 82% as singletons. Sequencing used peripheral blood. The origin of the receptors is a man aged 55 to 70 who had recovered from COVID-19.

V is TRBV7-9 and J is TRBJ2-7; TRBD1 agrees at 7 bases. With V trimmed by 1 base and J by 12 bases, 12 bases remained unmatched. The CDR3 is 14 residues long. Germline V gives CDR1 SEHNR, CDR2 FQNEAQ (reference sequence). The CDR3 reads CASSLGQGVDLWYF. CDR3 DNA: TGTGCCAGCAGCTTAGGCCAGGGGGTCGACCTCTGGTACTTC.

V is TRBV5-5 and J is TRBJ1-1, with 7 bases identical to TRBD1. The CDR3 length is 14 residues. With V trimmed by 1 base and J by 0 bases, 0 bases remained unmatched. Germline CDR1 and CDR2: SGHKS and YYEKEE (reference sequence). The DNA for the CDR3 is TGTGCCAGCAGCTTGCAGGGGGTGAACACTGAAGCTTTCTTT. It encodes CASSLQGVNTEAFF. The full variable domain, completed using reference TRBV5-5 and TRBJ1-1, is DAGVTQSPTHLIKTRGQQVTLRCSPISGHKSVSWYQQVLGQGPQFIFQYYEKEERGRGNFPDRFSARQFPNYSSELNVNALLLGDSALYLCASSLQGVNTEAFFGQGTRLTVV.

V and J are TRBV27 and TRBJ2-1, with 7 bases aligning to TRBD2. Looked up from germline, CDR1 is MNHEY and CDR2 is SMNVEV (reference sequence). The CDR3 totals 15 residues. The V gene end was trimmed by 5 bases and the J gene end by 6 bases; junction bases not matched to a gene: 10. CDR3 nucleotide sequence: TGTGCCAGCAGTCTTCCGCGGGGGTATGCCAATGAGCAGTTCTTC. This codes for CASSLPRGYANEQFF.

The V and J genes are TRBV3-1 (or the pseudogene TRBV3-2) and TRBJ2-5; no firm D call. Germline CDR1 LGHDT, CDR2 YNNKEL (reference sequence). V shed 0 bases and J shed 9 bases, with 8 bases lying between them. CDR3 length: 12 residues. The DNA for the CDR3 is TGTGCCAGCAGCCAAGATGAGGCGGCCCAGTACTTC. The encoded protein is CASSQDEAAQYF.

A single count supports this clone. The rearrangement joins TRBV5-1 to TRBJ2-5, with 10 bases fitting TRBD1. This CDR3 region has 15 residues. Germline V gene data show CDR1 as SGHRS and CDR2 as YFSETQ. The V and J ends lost 0 bases and 1 base, in that order; junction bases with no gene match: 0. The CDR3: CASSLGDRGQETQYF. CDR3 nucleotide sequence: TGCGCCAGCAGCTTGGGGGACAGGGGCCAAGAGACCCAGTACTTC.

The rearrangement uses TRBV6-5 and TRBJ1-5; TRBD1 matches at 9 bases. The CDR3 is 14 amino acids. V was clipped by 7 bases and J by 6 bases; unmatched bases: 7. CDR1 and CDR2 (germline): MNHEY, SVGAGI. The CDR3 region is CASKPGQGRQPQHF. CDR3 nucleotide sequence: TGTGCCAGCAAACCGGGACAGGGACGTCAGCCCCAGCATTTT.